Reported below is one T cell receptor beta chain. Its cognate antigen is unknown. The data were obtained in a study of identical twins. Findings of the study overall: The study drew conclusions from cross-sectional statistical analysis, not from following the same donors.

Germline assignment: CDR1 SGHTA and CDR2 FQGNSA. The CDR3 totals 13 residues. V was clipped by 1 base and J by 7 bases, with 9 bases between them. TCRdb re-analysed the 5' RACE reads in MiXCR, keeping a single row per CDR3 protein. The sample lists approximately 230,000 distinct CDR3 sequences; under 8.5% were seen once. This sample also appeared in a second study, on T cells expressing NK-cell markers. As that study records: For several donors, these clonotypes were likewise the leading ones in the CD3+CD56-NKG2C+ fraction.

The sequencing input was CD8+ T cells sorted from blood. The sequence came from a woman in her late teens or twenties in good health. The rearrangement uses TRBV7-2 and TRBJ2-3, with unresolved D. The CDR3 spells CASSLVGRNTQYF. CDR3 DNA sequence: TGTGCCAGCAGCTTAGTGGGTCGAAATACGCAGTATTTT.